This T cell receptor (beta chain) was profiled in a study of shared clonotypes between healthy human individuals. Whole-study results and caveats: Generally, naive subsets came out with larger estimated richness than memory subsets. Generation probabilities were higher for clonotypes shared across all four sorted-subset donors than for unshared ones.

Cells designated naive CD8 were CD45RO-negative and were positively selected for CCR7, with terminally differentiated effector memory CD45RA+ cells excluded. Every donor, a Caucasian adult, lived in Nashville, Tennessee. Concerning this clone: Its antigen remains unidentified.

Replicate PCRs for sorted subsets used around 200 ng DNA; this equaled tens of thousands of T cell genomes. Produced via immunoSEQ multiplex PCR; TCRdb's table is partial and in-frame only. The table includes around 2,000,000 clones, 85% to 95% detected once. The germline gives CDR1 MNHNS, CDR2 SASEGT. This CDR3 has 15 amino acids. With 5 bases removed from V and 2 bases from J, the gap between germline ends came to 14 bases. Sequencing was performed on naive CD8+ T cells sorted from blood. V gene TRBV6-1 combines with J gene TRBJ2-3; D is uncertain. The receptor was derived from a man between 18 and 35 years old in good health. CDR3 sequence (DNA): TGTGCCAGCAGTAACCTGAGGAGACACACAGATACGCAGTATTTT. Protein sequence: CASSNLRRHTDTQYF.